This T cell receptor (beta chain) was obtained from a study of shared clonotypes between healthy human individuals. General study findings and limits: The low donor count limited represented genetic and exposure-history diversity. In the sorted subsets, rarefaction showed sequencing was incomplete despite large depth.

As for this clone: Antigen: not known.

An even split of each subset's genomic DNA across several immunoSEQ plates was performed. This table comes from immunoSEQ multiplex PCR, and its TCRdb copy is limited to in-frame clones, with some not included. The sample holds under 1,100,000 clones, around 82% seen once. CD4+ cells underwent separation, giving CD45RA+ naive and CD45RA-negative memory subsets. V lost 3 bases and J 1 base, leaving 9 bases between the germline ends. Germline CDR1 reads MDHEN; CDR2 reads SYDVKM. The CDR3 covers 14 residues. The sequence was collected from a young man in good health. Some clones in this sample may be carry-over from other donors' samples. Material for sequencing was memory CD4+ T cells from PBMCs. Specified subset: CD45RA-negative fraction. The rearrangement uses TRBV28 and TRBJ1-1; D remains ambiguous. The CDR3 loop reads CASSFMGGNTEAFF. The CDR3 DNA sequence: TGTGCCAGCAGTTTCATGGGCGGGAACACTGAAGCTTTCTTT.